The source of this T cell receptor beta chain is a study of cytomegalovirus exposure and HLA in healthy donors. Study-level points and caveats: Confirmation was obtained in vitro that a few CMV-associated chains are specific for CMV antigens.

To note about this clone: Its matching antigen is unknown.

Libraries were prepared by immunoSEQ multiplex PCR; TCRdb keeps only in-frame clonotypes and omits some of them. The sample includes a few hundred thousand clones, around 89% of them seen just once. V shed 2 bases and J 6 bases; nucleotides not matched to a gene: 10. The CDR3 sequence is 16 residues long. CDR1 and CDR2 from the germline V gene are KGHSH and LQKENI. The sample taken for sequencing was PBMCs. The sequence came from a woman aged 18-30 years in good health and CMV-seronegative. The chain couples TRBV18 to TRBJ1-2; 9 bases agree with TRBD1. CDR3 coding DNA: TGTGCCAGCTCACCATGGAGTAGGGGACAGGGTGATGGCTACACCTTC. Protein: CASSPWSRGQGDGYTF.